This entry features one TCR beta chain sequence. Its specific antigen is unknown. Base qualities are not at hand, and no much larger clone is one base apart. TCRdb lists the instrument as Illumina NovaSeq 6000. TCRalpha and TCRbeta cDNA libraries were constructed by 5'RACE with constant-segment primers, with sample barcodes and unique molecular identifiers being introduced. Trizol reagent was used to extract RNA from every sample. The libraries were amplified in two PCR steps, and the second step added a second sample barcode and Illumina TruSeq adapters. Libraries were sequenced on an Illumina NovaSeq with 2 x 150 bp paired-end reads. The paper's processing steps were these. With migec v1.2.7, reads were demultiplexed and then collapsed into UMI-guided consensus sequences. With mixcr v2.1.11, UMI consensuses were aligned to TRA and TRB V and J templates and assembled into clonotypes. A clonotype was counted as expanded or contracted only when both edgeR and NoisET called the clonotype significant, with the noise models trained on biological replicates. edgeR calls used a false discovery rate-adjusted p below 0.01 and a log2 fold-change threshold of 1. As an exploratory analysis of dynamics, max-normalized trajectories of the 1000 most abundant clonotypes were examined by PCA with hierarchical clustering. Separately sequenced CD4+ and CD8+ repertoires were used to assign the CD4 or CD8 phenotype of responding clones. TCRdb handled the public reads itself, with Q25 trimming in fastp and clone calling in MiXCR, and kept productive beta chains. CDR3 protein duplicates are merged, each entry listing the most common genes and DNA. The V and J calls here are based on TCRdb, not the publication. The sample table contains more than 350,000 distinct CDR3 sequences; only one count was recorded for around 21% of them. Of the sample, 9.5% to 15% falls within the top ten clones.

The data stem from a study of T-cell memory formation after mild COVID-19 (dated by TCRdb to about 2021). Some background on the complete study: TCR sequence clusters from the two donors were largely donor specific. T-cell clones expanding and contracting after mild COVID-19 in a couple of donors were tracked by longitudinal TCRalpha and TCRbeta repertoire sequencing. Two young, previously healthy adult volunteers, one female and one male, were included in the cohort. Points the paper makes about the study in general: Balanced CD4/CD8 phenotypes were observed for clones contracting from day 15 to 85, whereas a bias towards CD4+ was observed for a second wave of clones expanding from day 15 to 37. Whether the second-wave clones peaking on day 37 were SARS-CoV-2 specific was not confirmed. Contracting CD4+ clones were found mainly in CM and EM memory subsets, while CD8+ clones were enriched in EMRA. The study covered only a couple of mild cases, and larger cohorts including severe cases with pre-infection samples were considered necessary. The detection of some responding clones in pre-infection memory suggests that pre-existing cross-reactive memory T cells joined the SARS-CoV-2 response.

Ficoll-Paque density gradient centrifugation was used to isolate PBMCs. After removal of 6 bases from V and 8 bases from J, the junction retains 4 bases not matched to a gene. The CDR3 holds 12 amino acids from the cysteine to the phenylalanine. CDR3 DNA only is kept here, 36 bases in frame from base 1. CDR1 and CDR2, per the germline V gene, are ENHRY and SYGVKD. This TCR was recovered from an adult woman who had mild COVID-19 (a few samples of this study predate the infection). The sample titles of this study are shuffled in the database, so cell type and time point are left out; the donor was told from shared clones. Input material: PBMCs or a T cell subset sorted from them (not recorded which). The rearranged chain carries TRBV10-3 and TRBJ2-1; 7 of the junction bases match TRBD2. The nucleotide sequence is TGTGCCATCAGGGCGGGAGCTGATGAGCAGTTCTTC. This is translated as CAIRAGADEQFF.